This T cell receptor beta chain was profiled in a study of blood T cell repertoires in COVID-19. The overall study: T cells, B-cell-depleted T cells, or PBMCs provided the cDNA or gDNA that served as material.

This clone was counted once. V was pared by 3 bases and J by 6 bases, with 15 bases of the junction left unmatched. The CDR3 is made up of 18 amino acids. The germline gives CDR1 KGHSH, CDR2 LQKENI. Produced via immunoSEQ multiplex PCR; TCRdb's table is partial and in-frame only. The sample gives approximately 240,000 clones, 70% to 85% of which show up once; more than 1.2% is in the top ten. V usage is TRBV18 and J usage is TRBJ2-7, with 12 bases aligning to TRBD1. The clonotype was recovered from a woman between 40 and 50 years old who had recovered from COVID-19. The sample taken for sequencing was peripheral blood. CDR3 coding DNA: TGTGCCAGCTCACCTCTGGGACAGGGGGCGACAGGGGACGTCGAGCAGTACTTC. It specifies CASSPLGQGATGDVEQYF.